The clone carrying this TCR beta chain has ten or more counts. This sample is drawn from a study of human T cells and chemical hapten exposure. Study-level information: Weekly diphenylcyclopropenone doses were given to patients' scalps across the approximately 22-week study.

CDR3 length: 12 amino acids. The germline V gene encodes CDR1 ENHRY and CDR2 SYGVKD. Specified time point: patch test 3, about 24 weeks after DPC sensitization. Described treatment: therapeutic diphenylcyclopropenone sensitization with weekly scalp DPC. TCRdb re-called the RACE reads with MiXCR, one entry per CDR3 protein. This sample has approximately 80,000 distinct CDR3 sequences, with under 14% found just once. The rearrangement uses TRBV10-3 and TRBJ2-1; a weak D match, TRBD2 (6 bases). The sequence was collected from a woman in her forties or fifties with alopecia areata. Some clones in this sample may be carry-over from other donors' samples. Sequenced here: whole blood, sampled in connection with sensitization to the hapten diphenylcyclopropenone (DPC). The CDR3 DNA follows: TGTGAAGCCCTAGCGTCCTACAATGAGCAGTTCTTC. Its translation is CEALASYNEQFF.